One and the same sample provided the 24 T cell receptor beta chains below, sequenced in a study of shared clonotypes between healthy human individuals. CD45RO-negative CD8 cells positively selected for CCR7 made up the naive population, which excluded terminally differentiated effector memory CD45RA+ cells. Profiled with immunoSEQ multiplex PCR; TCRdb holds only in-frame clones, not every one. The sample records about 2 million clones, about 95% being singletons. What was sequenced was naive CD8+ T cells sorted from blood. Every receptor here comes from a man aged 18 to 30 in good health.

The V and J genes are TRBV4-2 and TRBJ1-5; D not resolved. This CDR3 spans 16 amino acids. Trimming removed 1 base from V and 0 bases from J, with 10 bases in between. Germline V gene lookup returns CDR1 LGHNA and CDR2 YNFKEQ. The CDR3 DNA sequence: TGTGCCAGCAGCCAAGCAGGCGAGTTTAGCAATCAGCCCCAGCATTTT. It is translated as CASSQAGEFSNQPQHF.

The CDR3 protein is CASGGTSGRPDTQYF. DNA for the CDR3: TGTGCCAGCGGGGGGACTAGCGGGAGGCCAGATACGCAGTATTTT. This chain joins TRBV27 and TRBJ2-3; 15 bases align to TRBD2. Germline lookup yields CDR1 MNHEY and CDR2 SMNVEV (reference sequence). This CDR3 spans 15 amino acids. The junction had 4 bases not matched to a gene; V was cut back by 8 bases and J by 4 bases.

The J gene is TRBJ2-1, the V gene TRBV6-6; TRBD1 matches at 10 bases. Germline CDR1 MNHNY, CDR2 SVGAGI (reference sequence). This CDR3 has 13 amino acids. With V trimmed by 5 bases and J by 12 bases, 7 bases remained unmatched. This CDR3 reads CASSTGTGVMQFF. The CDR3 DNA sequence: TGTGCCAGCAGTACCGGGACAGGGGTAATGCAGTTCTTC.

This chain uses TRBV4-1 with TRBJ2-3, with D perhaps TRBD1 (5 bases). Trimming pared 0 bases from V and 1 base from J, leaving 17 bases between. This CDR3 comprises 18 residues. Germline V CDR1 and CDR2: MGHRA, YSYEKL. CDR3 DNA sequence: TGCGCCAGCAGCCAAGATACGCAGGGCGTTTTCGGCACAGATACGCAGTATTTT. Amino acid sequence: CASSQDTQGVFGTDTQYF.

This chain connects TRBV7-9 to TRBJ2-7; 9 nucleotides agree with TRBD2. This CDR3 contains 16 residues. Trimming at V came to 5 bases and at J to 5 bases, leaving 13 bases not matched to a gene. CDR1 and CDR2 from the germline V gene are SEHNR and FQNEAQ (reference sequence). The CDR3 sequence: CASSPPGTSTVHEQYF. The CDR3 nucleotides are TGTGCCAGCAGCCCTCCGGGGACTAGCACTGTTCACGAGCAGTACTTC.

The rearrangement joins TRBV27 to TRBJ1-6; no firm D call. The CDR3 totals 12 residues. Per germline, CDR1 MNHEY and CDR2 SMNVEV (reference sequence). Trimming shortened V by 6 bases and J by 10 bases, and 10 bases separated the two germline ends. The CDR3: CASSYTRSPLHF. The DNA of the CDR3 is TGTGCCAGCAGCTATACCCGCTCACCCCTCCACTTT.

The chain combines TRBV7-6 with TRBJ2-3; possibly TRBD2 for D (5 bases). CDR1 is SGHVS and CDR2 is FNYEAQ in the germline V gene. The V end lost 5 bases, the J end lost 4 bases, and 16 bases lay between the germline ends. The CDR3 is 15 residues long. The CDR3 loop is CASSEEVLSADTQYF. In nucleotides, the CDR3 is TGTGCCAGCAGCGAGGAGGTCTTGTCGGCAGATACGCAGTATTTT.

V usage is TRBV4-2 and J usage is TRBJ1-6; D is unresolved. The V and J ends lost 0 bases and 4 bases respectively, with 16 bases between them. The CDR3 is 18 amino acids. Germline loops: CDR1 LGHNA, CDR2 YNFKEQ. Here the CDR3 reads CASSQDGQQWMYNSPLHF. CDR3 coding DNA: TGTGCCAGCAGCCAAGATGGCCAACAGTGGATGTATAATTCACCCCTCCACTTT.

The V call is TRBV5-8, the J call TRBJ1-2; D ambiguous. The CDR3 is 13 residues long. Between the trimmed V and J ends, which lost 1 base and 2 bases, there was a span of 6 bases. Germline V CDR1 and CDR2: SGHTS, YDEGEE. The CDR3 nucleotides are TGTGCCAGCAGCTTGCCGGGGAACTATGGCTACACCTTC. Protein product: CASSLPGNYGYTF. Full variable domain (missing parts from reference TRBV5-8 and TRBJ1-2): EAGVTQSPTHLIKTRGQQATLRCSPISGHTSVYWYQQALGLGLQFLLWYDEGEERNRGNFPPRFSGRQFPNYSSELNVNALELEDSALYLCASSLPGNYGYTFGSGTRLTVV.

The V call is TRBV5-6, the J call TRBJ2-7; possibly TRBD1 or TRBD2 for D (5 bases each). V was pared by 2 bases and J by 2 bases, with 11 bases between. The CDR3 covers 14 residues. Germline V CDR1 and CDR2: SGHDT, YYEEEE. This chain's CDR3 is CASSFEGTPYEQYF. CDR3 nucleotides: TGTGCCAGCAGCTTCGAGGGGACCCCCTACGAGCAGTACTTC.

The V call is TRBV27, the J call TRBJ2-1; D remains unclear. This CDR3 is 11 amino acids long. Trimming left V 6 bases short and J 8 bases short, with 8 bases between. Per the germline V gene, CDR1 is MNHEY and CDR2 is SMNVEV (reference sequence). The CDR3 is CASRIYDEQFF. CDR3 DNA sequence: TGTGCCAGCAGGATATACGATGAGCAGTTCTTC.

Notes on this clone: Other DNA variants within this sample encode the same CDR3. The chain couples TRBV19 to TRBJ2-7; D is possibly TRBD1 or TRBD2 (5 bases each). This CDR3 is 14 amino acids long. V gave up 0 bases and J gave up 1 base, with 7 bases separating them. Germline lookup yields CDR1 LNHDA and CDR2 SQIVND (reference sequence). The CDR3 region has the DNA TGTGCCAGTAGTATAGATGGGGGTTCCTACGAGCAGTACTTC. Its translation: CASSIDGGSYEQYF.

The rearrangement joins TRBV13 to TRBJ2-3; D unclear. Per germline, CDR1 PRHDT and CDR2 FYEKMQ (reference sequence). CDR3 length equals 15 residues. V lost 0 bases and J 4 bases, leaving 11 bases between the germline ends. CDR3 region: CASSLGAMGSDTQYF. The DNA of the CDR3 is TGTGCCAGCAGCTTAGGAGCTATGGGGTCAGATACGCAGTATTTT.

For this clone: Other DNA sequences in this specimen translate into the identical CDR3. The genes are TRBV4-3 and TRBJ2-5; 7 nucleotides agree with TRBD2. V lost 1 base and J lost 5; bases outside the gene matches: 4. Germline V gene lookup returns CDR1 LGHNA and CDR2 YSLEER. The CDR3 loop spans 14 amino acids. CDR3 protein: CASSQGLGGETQYF. CDR3 DNA: TGCGCCAGCAGCCAAGGTCTGGGGGGGGAGACCCAGTACTTC.

The gene calls are TRBV6-4 and TRBJ2-7; possibly TRBD1 for D (6 bases). Looked up from germline, CDR1 is MRHNA and CDR2 is SNTAGT. The CDR3 covers 16 residues. V shed 2 bases and J shed 1 base, with 15 bases lying between them. The DNA for the CDR3 is TGTGCCAGCAGTGACCCAACAGGGTTATTTTCCTACGAGCAGTACTTC. Amino acid sequence: CASSDPTGLFSYEQYF.

The CDR3 DNA follows: TGTGCCAGCAGCTTGGGAAATGGCAGGGACGGGGCACTTGAGCAGTACTTC. It encodes CASSLGNGRDGALEQYF. This chain links TRBV5-8 with TRBJ2-7; D is perhaps TRBD1 or TRBD2 (5 bases each). The CDR3 consists of 17 residues. Trimming pared 0 bases from V and 7 bases from J, leaving 23 bases between. Germline loops: CDR1 SGHTS, CDR2 YDEGEE. The complete variable domain, with remaining parts taken from reference TRBV5-8 and TRBJ2-7, reads EAGVTQSPTHLIKTRGQQATLRCSPISGHTSVYWYQQALGLGLQFLLWYDEGEERNRGNFPPRFSGRQFPNYSSELNVNALELEDSALYLCASSLGNGRDGALEQYFGPGTRLTVT.

The CDR3 bases are TGTGCCAGCAGTGACTGGACAGGGGGCACCCACGAGCAGTACTTC. Protein: CASSDWTGGTHEQYF. This chain connects TRBV6-1 to TRBJ2-7, with TRBD1 matching over 11 bases. Germline V CDR1 and CDR2: MNHNS, SASEGT. CDR3 size: 15 residues. The ends lost 3 bases at V and 5 bases at J; junction bases unmatched: 6.

The genes are TRBV2 and TRBJ2-7; 9 bases agree with TRBD1. The CDR3 totals 19 residues. V dropped 8 bases and J dropped 0; count of bases not matched to a gene: 20. From germline, CDR1 is SNHLY and CDR2 FYNNEI. Here the CDR3 DNA reads TGTGCCAGCTGCCCCCAGCAGGGACAGGGAGTTCTCCTCTCCTACGAGCAGTACTTC. Translated, it gives CASCPQQGQGVLLSYEQYF.

The chain has TRBV9 and TRBJ2-5, with D maybe TRBD1 (6 bases). The germline V gene has CDR1 SGDLS and CDR2 YYNGEE. The V end lost 0 bases, the J end lost 4 bases, and 7 bases lay between the germline ends. The CDR3 is made up of 13 amino acids. CDR3 protein: CASSVEGVETQYF. The CDR3 nucleotides read TGTGCCAGCAGCGTAGAGGGGGTAGAGACCCAGTACTTC.

This rearrangement joins TRBV1 to TRBJ2-1; TRBD2, the table's D call, was not compared with the DNA. TRBV1 is designated a pseudogene. CDR3 length: 16 residues. CDR3 coding DNA: TGCACCAGCAGCCACTCAGCGGGAGGGCCAGGGAATGAGCAGTTCTTC. This translates into CTSSHSAGGPGNEQFF.

The chain combines TRBV11-2 with TRBJ1-2; 9 bases align to TRBD1. CDR3 length: 15 residues. The junction had 6 bases not matched to a gene; V was cut back by 6 bases and J by 1 base. Germline CDR1 and CDR2: SGHAT and FQNNGV. The CDR3 DNA is TGTGCCAGCAGTCCCGGGGACAGGGTTAACTATGGCTACACCTTC. It is translated as CASSPGDRVNYGYTF.

J is TRBJ2-5 and V is TRBV7-3, with 9 bases fitting TRBD2. The CDR3 runs to 18 residues. Germline trimming cut 5 bases from V and 1 base from J; bases unmatched to any gene: 14. The germline V gene encodes CDR1 SGHTA and CDR2 FQGTGA. CDR3 residues: CASSLGSAGGLLQETQYF. CDR3 nucleotide sequence: TGTGCCAGCAGCCTCGGAAGCGCGGGGGGGTTACTCCAAGAGACCCAGTACTTC.

The J gene is TRBJ1-5, the V gene TRBV4-3; D is possibly TRBD1 (5 bases). The length of the CDR3 is 15 residues. CDR1 LGHNA and CDR2 YSLEER come from the germline V gene. V was cut by 0 bases and J by 7 bases, with 13 bases left in between. DNA for the CDR3: TGCGCCAGCAGCCAAGATTGGGCAGGGTTCCAGCCCCAGCATTTT. This gives the protein CASSQDWAGFQPQHF.

The V gene is TRBV5-1, the J gene TRBJ2-7; TRBD1 might be the D (5 bases). Trimming took 4 bases from V and 1 from J, leaving 18 bases between them. CDR3 size: 16 residues. Germline CDR1 is SGHRS and CDR2 is YFSETQ. CDR3: CASSPGADTPSYEQYF. The CDR3 DNA reads as TGCGCCAGCAGCCCGGGCGCGGACACTCCTTCCTACGAGCAGTACTTC.